The sequence of this T cell receptor beta chain was determined in a study of blood T cell repertoires in COVID-19 (dated by TCRdb to 2019 to 2021). For the study in its entirety: Collaborator samples came from the United States, Italy and Spain and covered acute and convalescent phases of COVID-19. The prospective study material was composed of cDNA or gDNA derived from T cells, B-cell-depleted T cells, or PBMCs. The repertoires were released in a freely available public database meant as a resource for research on the immune response to SARS-CoV-2. Samples came from the ongoing ImmuneRACE study (first 160 participants) plus 1,254 subjects from 6 global collaborators. A de-identified subject ID, COVID-19 status, age in years and sex were almost always included in the sample metadata. Subjects who had been exposed to COVID-19, were actively infected with it, or had recovered from it provided the deeply sampled blood TCRbeta repertoires that made up the dataset. Where HLA class I and class II types were available, the types were taken from metadata supplied by the sample provider, not from assay-based typing.

Each collaborating institution followed its own protocols to collect whole blood in K2EDTA tubes. For TCRbeta analysis, collaborator samples were shipped as frozen whole blood, as isolated PBMCs, or as DNA extracted from either sample type. On this clone itself: The target of this receptor is not known. There are no base qualities to consult, and no much larger clone falls within one base.

The investigation overall reported the following: Clinical and demographic metadata were provided uncurated, with the amount varying by source and participant.

TCRbeta CDR3 regions were amplified from genomic DNA using the immunoSEQ Assay, a bias-controlled multiplex PCR. As for the original processing: Nucleated cell counts per sample were estimated from amplification of reference gene primers within the assay. To quantify the absolute abundance of each unique TCRbeta CDR3 rearrangement, sequence reads were collapsed and filtered. For each sample, productive Simpson clonality was calculated as the square root of Simpson's diversity index across productive rearrangements. TCRdb retrieved this table from immuneACCESS and kept in-frame rearrangements only. Not all clones are present; in checked studies, unresolved V genes account for under half, and no reason is known for the remainder. V, J and clone size are those of that table, while D and trimming were read from the DNA. The sample data list approximately 120,000 clones, and 83% of these were observed just once. The ten largest clones capture roughly 20% of the sample.

The V and J ends are trimmed by 0 bases and 7 bases, leaving 13 bases between them. Sequences MNHEY (CDR1) and SVGAGI (CDR2) are obtained from the germline V gene. The CDR3, from cysteine to phenylalanine, totals 15 residues. Only the CDR3 part of the read is kept: 45 bases, read in frame from the first base. The rearranged chain carries TRBV6-5 and TRBJ1-5, with a tentative D gene TRBD1 over 5 matching bases. The source of this sequence is a woman aged 55-69 years with acute or convalescent COVID-19. The sequenced sample consisted of peripheral blood. The CDR3 region has the sequence CASSYSPGGRQPQHF. The DNA sequence reads TGTGCCAGCAGTTACTCCCCGGGGGGTAGGCAGCCCCAGCATTTT.